This TCR beta chain was sequenced during a study of T cell responses to AZD1222 COVID-19 vaccine. TCRdb's table, derived via immunoSEQ multiplex PCR, lists solely in-frame clones and lacks some. The sample consists of about 130,000 clones, roughly nine tenths of them appearing once. Trimming removed 5 bases from V and 0 bases from J; junction bases left unmatched: 12. Germline-derived CDR1 and CDR2 are SGDLS and YYNGEE. The CDR3 has 18 residues. The source is an adult who received the AZD1222 COVID-19 vaccine. V gene TRBV9 combines with J gene TRBJ1-3, with 9 bases aligning to TRBD1. The input for sequencing was peripheral blood, taken 28 days after the second AZD1222 dose. The CDR3 DNA sequence: TGTGCCAGCAGTCCTACAGGGGGCCGACTTACCTCTGGAAACACCATATATTTT. Translated: CASSPTGGRLTSGNTIYF.